This T cell receptor beta chain was sequenced for a study of blood T cell repertoires in COVID-19. V was shortened by 6 bases and J by 3 bases, with 13 bases between the two germline ends. The CDR3 totals 13 residues. CDR1 and CDR2 (germline): SGHRS, YFSETQ. Sequencing was performed with immunoSEQ multiplex PCR; in TCRdb, only in-frame clones are kept and a portion is missing. The sample has under 200,000 clones, roughly 80% seen once. The study recruited people aged about 18 to 89 years across roughly 25 US areas. Participant-reported clinical history was the basis for cohort assignment. Two negative PCRs, clearance, or symptom resolution had been documented for recovered Cohort 3 donors. The table lists this clone with a count of one.

This TCR was sampled from a woman aged 50 to 65 who had recovered from COVID-19. The specimen was PBMCs or T cells enriched from blood (not recorded which). The V call is TRBV5-1, the J call TRBJ2-7, with a tentative D call TRBD1 (6 bases). The CDR3 nucleotides read TGCGCCAGCACAGGGGTTCCAGGCTACGAGCAGTACTTC. Translated, it gives CASTGVPGYEQYF.